Shown below are 29 T cell receptor beta chains from a single sample sequenced in a study of T cell repertoires in cytomegalovirus infection. Via MiXCR, TCRdb re-called the reads, giving one row per CDR3 protein. The sample includes roughly 230,000 distinct CDR3 sequences, 9% to 15% of them seen just once. Sequencing was done on a sample of PBMCs. The origin of the receptors is a human donor in good health (CMV status not recorded). Some clones in this sample may be carry-over from other donors' samples.

The chain recombines TRBV4-2 with TRBJ2-5; tentative D call: TRBD2 (6 bases). Germline V gives CDR1 LGHNA, CDR2 YNFKEQ. Trimming shortened V by 1 base and J by 6 bases, and 12 bases separated the two germline ends. This CDR3 contains 14 residues. CDR3 nucleotide sequence: TGTGCCAGCAGCCAAGGGGGGGAGGCAAAGACCCAGTACTTC. Residues: CASSQGGEAKTQYF.

The J gene is TRBJ2-7, the V gene TRBV5-1, with TRBD1 matching over 11 bases. J gave up 2 bases and V 4 bases, and 5 bases lay outside the gene matches. The CDR3 is made up of 15 amino acids. The germline CDR1 and CDR2 sequences are SGHRS and YFSETQ. CDR3 residues: CASSLGTGGTYEQYF. The CDR3 region has the DNA TGCGCCAGCAGCCTGGGGACAGGGGGGACCTACGAGCAGTACTTC.

Many counts were recorded for this clonotype. The gene calls are TRBV7-2 and TRBJ2-5; 7 nucleotides agree with TRBD2. Per germline, CDR1 SGHTA and CDR2 FQGNSA. The V gene end was trimmed by 3 bases and the J gene end by 4 bases; junction bases not matched to a gene: 11. The CDR3 runs to 16 residues. CDR3 DNA sequence: TGTGCCAGCAGCTTTAGGGCGGGAGCAGTAGGAGAGACCCAGTACTTC. Translation: CASSFRAGAVGETQYF.

At least ten counts were recorded for this clonotype. J is TRBJ2-7 and V is TRBV7-2; 8 nucleotides line up with TRBD2. CDR1 is SGHTA, CDR2 FQGNSA, per germline. Trimming at V came to 1 base and at J to 4 bases, leaving 12 bases not matched to a gene. The CDR3 sequence is 17 residues long. The CDR3 DNA is TGTGCCAGCAGCTTAGACGTGGGCGGGGGGCTAACTTACGAGCAGTACTTC. Protein product: CASSLDVGGGLTYEQYF.

In regard to this clonotype: At one boundary the junction diverges from the germline segment, which might be a read error. The chain has TRBV28 and TRBJ2-7, with TRBD2 as a possible D gene (6 bases). This CDR3 is built from 14 residues. Germline CDR1 reads MDHEN; CDR2 reads SYDVKM. The CDR3 coding sequence is TGTTCCAGCAGCGTAGCGGAGAACTCCTACGAGCAGTACTTC. Its protein product is CSSSVAENSYEQYF. The full variable domain, its missing parts supplied by reference TRBV28 and TRBJ2-7, is DVKVTQSSRYLVKRTGEKVFLECVQDMDHENMFWYRQDPGLGLRLIYFSYDVKMKEKGDIPEGYSVSREKKERFSLILESASTNQTSMYLCSSSVAENSYEQYFGPGTRLTVT.

Regarding this clonotype: A much more abundant neighbour one base away suggests this may be a read error. This chain uses TRBV7-2 with TRBJ1-1; D is ambiguous. Per the germline V gene, CDR1 is SGHTA and CDR2 is FQGNSA. The CDR3 is made up of 13 amino acids. In DNA, the CDR3 is TGTGCCAGCAGCTTGACTCAGGCCACTGGAGCTTTCTTT. It is translated as CASSLTQATGAFF. The variable domain in full, with the rest retrieved from reference TRBV7-2 and TRBJ1-1, is GAGVSQSPSNKVTEKGKDVELRCDPISGHTALYWYRQSLGQGLEFLIYFQGNSAPDKSGLPSDRFSAERTGGSVSTLTIQRTQQEDSAVYLCASSLTQATGAFFGQGTRLTVV.

This clonotype has at least ten counts. The gene calls are TRBV9 and TRBJ1-5, with no clear D. Trimming removed 0 bases from V and 3 bases from J, with 10 bases in between. The CDR3 contains 15 residues. CDR1 and CDR2 (germline): SGDLS, YYNGEE. The CDR3 is CASSVDGDFNQPQHF. CDR3 bases: TGTGCCAGCAGCGTAGACGGAGATTTCAATCAGCCCCAGCATTTT.

Worth noting for this clonotype: A read error is possible here, since a much larger clone lies one base away. The chain employs TRBV7-3 and TRBJ1-1; perhaps TRBD1 as D (5 bases). The V gene's germline CDR1 is SGHTA and CDR2 FQGTGA. Trimming stripped 6 bases from V and 1 base from J, with 12 bases between. The CDR3 covers 14 residues. This CDR3 is CASRKGPTNTEAFF. The CDR3 bases are TGTGCCAGCAGAAAGGGACCGACGAACACTGAAGCTTTCTTT.

This clonotype occurred many times. The gene calls are TRBV19 and TRBJ1-1; D unclear. This CDR3 has 14 amino acids. With 6 bases removed from V and 4 bases from J, the gap between germline ends came to 15 bases. From germline, CDR1 is LNHDA and CDR2 SQIVND (reference sequence). The CDR3: CASRGVGGGTEAFF. The CDR3 DNA follows: TGTGCCAGTAGAGGTGTCGGCGGAGGCACTGAAGCTTTCTTT.

There are many counts of this clonotype. The V and J genes are TRBV12-3 or TRBV12-4 and TRBJ1-1, with 7 bases matching TRBD1. V shed 2 bases and J 5 bases; nucleotides not matched to a gene: 8. The CDR3 covers 15 residues. The CDR3 DNA follows: TGTGCCAGCAGTTTACAGGGGGTGAGGTGGACTGAAGCTTTCTTT. Its protein product is CASSLQGVRWTEAFF.

As concerns this clonotype: Just one base apart from a much larger clone, this may be a read error. This rearrangement joins TRBV28 to TRBJ1-5, with D hard to call. V lost 11 bases and J lost 0, with 20 bases in between. CDR3 length: 16 amino acids. Germline CDR1 is MDHEN and CDR2 is SYDVKM. CDR3 protein: CAATTATPFSNQPQHF. The CDR3 DNA sequence: TGTGCCGCGACTACCGCTACACCGTTTAGCAATCAGCCCCAGCATTTT. The full variable domain, rest sourced from reference TRBV28 and TRBJ1-5, is DVKVTQSSRYLVKRTGEKVFLECVQDMDHENMFWYRQDPGLGLRLIYFSYDVKMKEKGDIPEGYSVSREKKERFSLILESASTNQTSMYLCAATTATPFSNQPQHFGDGTRLSIL.

This clonotype was observed many times. J is TRBJ2-7 and V is TRBV7-3, with TRBD1 identical over 11 bases. With 0 bases clipped from V and 5 bases from J, the junction kept 3 bases outside the gene matches. This CDR3 has 15 residues. CDR1 is SGHTA and CDR2 is FQGTGA in the germline V gene. The CDR3 protein is CASSLTGTGGNEQYF. CDR3 nucleotide sequence: TGTGCCAGCAGCTTAACCGGGACAGGGGGGAACGAGCAGTACTTC.

Details on this clonotype: Mismatch with germline at one junction end may stem from a read error. The chain employs TRBV29-1 and TRBJ1-4, with unresolved D. CDR3 size: 11 residues. Germline-derived CDR1 and CDR2 are SQVTM and ANQGSEA. CDR3 DNA sequence: TGCAGCGTTGAAGAAGGTGAAAAACCGTTTTTT. The encoded protein is CSVEEGEKPFF. The full variable domain, with the rest looked up from reference TRBV29-1 and TRBJ1-4, is SAVISQKPSRDICQRGTSLTIQCQVDSQVTMMFWYRQQPGQSLTLIATANQGSEATYESGFVIDKFPISRPNLTFSTLTVSNMSPEDSSIYLCSVEEGEKPFFGSGTQLSVL.

This clonotype was picked up a small number of times. The J gene is TRBJ2-1, the V gene TRBV19; D might be TRBD2 (6 bases). This CDR3 contains 14 residues. Germline V lookup: CDR1 LNHDA, CDR2 SQIVND (reference sequence). V dropped 1 base and J dropped 6 bases, with 10 bases sitting between them. The CDR3 bases are TGTGCCAGTAGTATAGTGGGGGACTCCAATGAGCAGTTCTTC. Its translation: CASSIVGDSNEQFF.

This clonotype was detected only a few times. The chain carries TRBV5-6 and TRBJ2-1, with 10 nucleotides matching TRBD1. Germline CDR1 reads SGHDT; CDR2 reads YYEEEE. The junction had 4 bases not matched to a gene; V was cut back by 4 bases and J by 0 bases. This CDR3 comprises 16 residues. The CDR3 protein is CASSPRTGGSYNEQFF. In DNA, the CDR3 is TGTGCCAGCAGCCCGCGGACAGGGGGCTCCTACAATGAGCAGTTCTTC.

This clonotype has at least ten counts. The chain links TRBV7-2 to TRBJ2-7, with 8 bases aligning to TRBD2. This CDR3 is 14 amino acids long. Trimming took 7 bases from V and 5 from J; bases not matched to a gene: 10. CDR1 is SGHTA and CDR2 is FQGNSA in the germline V gene. The CDR3 here is CASTPGGANDEQYF. CDR3 sequence (DNA): TGTGCCAGCACCCCGGGGGGGGCGAATGACGAGCAGTACTTC.

This clonotype was seen repeatedly, ten times or more. The V call is TRBV7-2, the J call TRBJ1-5; D gene ambiguous. Germline lookup yields CDR1 SGHTA and CDR2 FQGNSA. This CDR3 contains 15 residues. V shed 1 base and J shed 3 bases, with 10 bases lying between them. The CDR3 here is CASSLGGSNNQPQHF. The CDR3 coding sequence is TGTGCCAGCAGCTTAGGGGGATCTAACAATCAGCCCCAGCATTTT. Full variable domain (rest looked up from reference TRBV7-2 and TRBJ1-5): GAGVSQSPSNKVTEKGKDVELRCDPISGHTALYWYRQSLGQGLEFLIYFQGNSAPDKSGLPSDRFSAERTGGSVSTLTIQRTQQEDSAVYLCASSLGGSNNQPQHFGDGTRLSIL.

In its sample, this clonotype was seen many times. The chain recombines TRBV5-4 with TRBJ2-7; the match to TRBD1 covers 9 bases. Trimming cost V 1 base and J 5 bases; bases outside gene matches: 7. Germline CDR1 and CDR2: SGHNT and YYREEE (reference sequence). The CDR3 consists of 15 residues. DNA for the CDR3: TGTGCCAGCAGCTTGTCCCGGGACAGGGACCACGAGCAGTACTTC. Translated: CASSLSRDRDHEQYF.

The chain links TRBV30 to TRBJ2-3; a possible D gene is TRBD2 (5 bases). Germline V lookup: CDR1 GTSNPN, CDR2 SVGIG (reference sequence). Trimming took 4 bases from V and 5 from J, leaving 7 bases between them. The CDR3 contains 11 residues. The CDR3 sequence: CAWTRGDTQYF. The CDR3 bases are TGTGCCTGGACCCGGGGAGATACGCAGTATTTT.

There are a few counts of this clonotype. The rearrangement joins TRBV9 to TRBJ2-1; D is ambiguous. This CDR3 has 13 residues. V lost 0 bases and J lost 13, with 14 bases in between. Germline CDR1 reads SGDLS; CDR2 reads YYNGEE. This CDR3 reads CASSVGYGETQFF. Here the CDR3 DNA reads TGTGCCAGCAGCGTAGGTTACGGAGAGACCCAGTTCTTC.

In this sample, this clonotype turned up a few times. The V gene is TRBV5-4, the J gene TRBJ1-4; 7 bases are shared with TRBD1. The junction had 14 bases not matched to a gene; V was cut back by 4 bases and J by 8 bases. Per the germline V gene, CDR1 is SGHNT and CDR2 is YYREEE (reference sequence). The CDR3 has 16 residues. Written as DNA, the CDR3 is TGTGCCAGCAGCCCGGGCCATGCCTTAGGGGGCGAAAAACTGTTTTTT. It codes for CASSPGHALGGEKLFF. Combining the CDR3 with reference TRBV5-4 and TRBJ1-4 gives the whole variable domain ETGVTQSPTHLIKTRGQQVTLRCSSQSGHNTVSWYQQALGQGPQFIFQYYREEENGRGNFPPRFSGLQFPNYSSELNVNALELDDSALYLCASSPGHALGGEKLFFGSGTQLSVL.

The chain uses TRBV15 and TRBJ2-6; no clear D gene. V was cut by 4 bases and J by 0 bases, with 7 bases left in between. CDR1 LNHNV and CDR2 YYDKDF come from the germline V gene (reference sequence). There are 15 residues in the CDR3. The CDR3 DNA is TGTGCCACCAGCACCTTCGGCTCTGGGGCCAACGTCCTGACTTTC. It translates to CATSTFGSGANVLTF.

The rearrangement links TRBV5-1 to TRBJ2-7; 7 bases agree with TRBD1. Germline-derived CDR1 and CDR2 are SGHRS and YFSETQ. This CDR3 contains 14 residues. V trimming: 0 bases; J trimming: 4 bases; junction bases outside the gene matches: 4. CDR3 residues: CASSLGGQIYEQYF. Written as DNA, the CDR3 is TGCGCCAGCAGCTTGGGGGGACAGATATACGAGCAGTACTTC.

The V and J genes are TRBV10-3 and TRBJ2-6; possibly TRBD1 for D (6 bases). The germline V gene has CDR1 ENHRY and CDR2 SYGVKD. V was cut by 3 bases and J by 0 bases, with 12 bases left in between. The CDR3 contains 17 residues. The DNA for the CDR3 is TGTGCCATCAGTGATGGGGGCGCGCCCTCTGGGGCCAACGTCCTGACTTTC. Translating it yields CAISDGGAPSGANVLTF.

This chain connects TRBV20-1 to TRBJ2-3; 14 nucleotides match TRBD2. With V trimmed by 0 bases and J by 12 bases, 26 bases remained unmatched. The germline V gene has CDR1 DFQATT and CDR2 SNEGSKA (reference sequence). The CDR3 consists of 21 residues. In DNA, the CDR3 is TGCAGTGCTAGAGACCCCCAGACAGAGACCGGGACTAGCGGGAGTAGGAGTTCACAGTATTTT. Protein sequence: CSARDPQTETGTSGSRSSQYF.

This clonotype has only a few counts. V is TRBV20-1 and J is TRBJ2-5; D might be TRBD1 (6 bases). Germline loops: CDR1 DFQATT, CDR2 SNEGSKA (reference sequence). The V end lost 3 bases, the J end lost 5 bases, and 13 bases lay between the germline ends. The CDR3 is made up of 13 amino acids. The CDR3: CSARDSIRETQYF. The DNA of the CDR3 is TGCAGTGCTAGGGACAGTATCAGGGAGACCCAGTACTTC.

This clonotype showed up many times. The genes are TRBV7-2 and TRBJ1-3; 7 bases match TRBD1. CDR1 and CDR2 (germline): SGHTA, FQGNSA. CDR3 length: 15 amino acids. V gave up 4 bases and J gave up 3 bases; unmatched junction bases: 6. The DNA of the CDR3 is TGTGCCAGCAGCTCAGAGGGGGCATATGGAAACACCATATATTTT. This encodes CASSSEGAYGNTIYF.

The chain links TRBV7-4 to TRBJ1-2; TRBD1 matches at 7 bases. CDR1 and CDR2 (germline): SGHVT, SQSDAQ. Germline trimming cut 5 bases from V and 4 bases from J; bases unmatched to any gene: 13. The length of the CDR3 is 16 residues. In DNA, the CDR3 is TGTGCCAGCAGCAGAAGCGGACAGGAGGGGATCTATGGCTACACCTTC. Translating gives CASSRSGQEGIYGYTF.

V usage is TRBV2 and J usage is TRBJ1-1; D unclear. This CDR3 is built from 14 residues. The germline V and J ends were trimmed by 4 bases and 4 bases, with 13 bases remaining between them. In germline, CDR1 is SNHLY, CDR2 FYNNEI. CDR3 region: CASSAFRLTTEAFF. In DNA form, the CDR3 reads TGTGCCAGCAGTGCCTTTAGGCTAACCACTGAAGCTTTCTTT.